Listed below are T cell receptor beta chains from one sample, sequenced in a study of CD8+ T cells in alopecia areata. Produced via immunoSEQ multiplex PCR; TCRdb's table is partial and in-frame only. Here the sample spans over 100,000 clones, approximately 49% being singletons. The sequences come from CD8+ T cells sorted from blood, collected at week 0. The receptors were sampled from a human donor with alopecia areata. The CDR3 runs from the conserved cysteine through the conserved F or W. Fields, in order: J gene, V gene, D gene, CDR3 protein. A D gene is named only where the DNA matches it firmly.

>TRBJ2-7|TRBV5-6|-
CASSWLGEYEQYF
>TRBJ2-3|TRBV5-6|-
CASRFASGGDTQYF
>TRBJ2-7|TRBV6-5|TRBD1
CASTDGDRSEQYF
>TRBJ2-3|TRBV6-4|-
CASSEGGTDTQYF
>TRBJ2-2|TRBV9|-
CASSVSSGELFF
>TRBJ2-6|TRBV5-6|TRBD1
CASSLEKGQGSGANVLTF
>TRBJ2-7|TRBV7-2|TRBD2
CASSLWGGPYEQYF
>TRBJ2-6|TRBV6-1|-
CASSQATSGANVLTF
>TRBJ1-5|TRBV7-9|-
CASSLNLGRQPQHF
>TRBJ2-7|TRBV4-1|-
CASSQDPRVYEQYF
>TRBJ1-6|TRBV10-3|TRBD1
CAIQSRTGENSPLHF
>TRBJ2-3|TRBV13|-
CASSLVTDTQYF
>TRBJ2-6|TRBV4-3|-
CASSQPSGAGANVLTF
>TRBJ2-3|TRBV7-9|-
CASSPYTDTQYF
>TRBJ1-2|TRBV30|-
CAWSLNSNYGYTF
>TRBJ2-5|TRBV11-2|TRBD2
CASSNLHSGDPYF
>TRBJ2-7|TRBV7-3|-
CASSLNGGDRAEQYF
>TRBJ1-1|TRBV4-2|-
CASSPYKNTEAFF
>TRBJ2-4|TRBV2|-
CASSELRAIQYF
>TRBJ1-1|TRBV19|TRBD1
CASSNKPGQGHRNTEAFF
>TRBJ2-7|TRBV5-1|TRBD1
CASSLVQGVPYEQYF
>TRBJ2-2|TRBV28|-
CASSIGLGELFF
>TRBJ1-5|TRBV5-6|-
CASSPLPGDQPQHF
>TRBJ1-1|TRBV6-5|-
CASLLGTEAFF
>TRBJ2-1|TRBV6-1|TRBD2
CASSERVNSGGNEQFF
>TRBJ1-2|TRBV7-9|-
CASSKRLDGYTF
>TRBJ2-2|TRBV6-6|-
CASTDDREGTGELFF
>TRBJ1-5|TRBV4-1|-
CASSQGLKGLRAQPQHF
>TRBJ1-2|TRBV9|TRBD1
CASSEGDSSNYGYTF
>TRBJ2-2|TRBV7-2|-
CASSPGHTGELFF
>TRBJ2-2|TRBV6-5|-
CASIAETGELFF
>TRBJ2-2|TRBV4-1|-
CASTGTENTGELFF
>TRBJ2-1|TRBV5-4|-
CASSFLSNEQFF
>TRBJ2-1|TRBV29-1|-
CSVEDLKAPGNEQFF
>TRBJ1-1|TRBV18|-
CASSANTEAFF
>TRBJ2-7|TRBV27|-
CASGSYYEQYF
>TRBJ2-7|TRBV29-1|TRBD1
CSGLFPGQGYSYEQYF
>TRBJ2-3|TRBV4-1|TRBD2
CASSQLPSGGTDTQYF
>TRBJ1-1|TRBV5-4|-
CASSSDRSTEAFF
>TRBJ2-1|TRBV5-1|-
CASSAGADQFF
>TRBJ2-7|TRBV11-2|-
CASSLEISGVYEQYF
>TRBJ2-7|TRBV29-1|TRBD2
CSVEVLAGSYEQYF
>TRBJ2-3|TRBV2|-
CASSRDGDLPTDTQYF
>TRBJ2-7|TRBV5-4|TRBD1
CASSLERQGIYEQYF
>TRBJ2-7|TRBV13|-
CASSLGRSTYEQYF
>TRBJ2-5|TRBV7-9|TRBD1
CASSFWAEQGGETQYF
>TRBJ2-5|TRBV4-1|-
CASSHQPGRAVQETQYF
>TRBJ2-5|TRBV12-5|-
CASGLRGAGETQYF
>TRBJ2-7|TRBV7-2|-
CASSWRTDSYEQYF
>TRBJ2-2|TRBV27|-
CASRPWTTNTGELFF
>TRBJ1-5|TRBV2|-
CASSSEGGSNQPQHF
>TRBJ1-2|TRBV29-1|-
CSVEAGEVDYGYTF
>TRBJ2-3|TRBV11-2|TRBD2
CASSSYWSGGTDTQYF
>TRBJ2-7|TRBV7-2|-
CASSIFQGYEQYF